The source of this TCR beta chain is a study of blood T cells in healthy people across ages. Primed by a sample-barcoded 5' primer and a J-beta primer mix, a second PCR proceeded for about 6 to 12 cycles. TCRdb reprocessed the 5' RACE reads with MiXCR, giving one entry per CDR3 protein. The sample has about 1.6 million distinct CDR3 sequences, around 35% seen once; the top ten hold 11%. The CDR3 is made up of 12 amino acids. Trimming pared 6 bases from V and 5 bases from J, leaving 9 bases between. Germline V gene lookup returns CDR1 LGHNA and CDR2 YNFKEQ. Sequenced: blood. The receptor's source is a woman aged 25 to 45 in good health. V is TRBV4-2 and J is TRBJ2-3; D unresolved. The CDR3 reads CASSYHLDTQYF. DNA of the CDR3: TGTGCCAGCAGTTATCACTTAGATACGCAGTATTTT.